The table lists the clone carrying this TCR beta chain with a few counts. This sample is part of a study of blood T cell repertoires in COVID-19. The assay was immunoSEQ multiplex PCR, and TCRdb's table has in-frame clones only and misses some. Of 85,000 to 130,000 clones listed, over 60% are singletons. The CDR3 is 16 residues long. The V segment lost 6 bases and the J segment 2 bases; nucleotides outside the gene matches: 6. CDR1 is SGHVS, CDR2 FNYEAQ, per germline. The J gene is TRBJ2-3, the V gene TRBV7-6; 12 bases match TRBD2. The receptor was isolated from a man older than 75 with COVID-19, enrolled during active disease. Input material: peripheral blood. The CDR3 coding sequence is TGTGCCAGCAGATCCCGGACTAGCGGGATCACAGATACGCAGTATTTT. Its translation: CASRSRTSGITDTQYF.